This TCR beta chain was profiled in a study of early T cells in non-severe SARS-CoV-2 infection. Study summary: Investigators sequenced bulk RNA drawn from unsorted whole blood, and chains remained unpaired.

V lost 6 bases, J lost 6 bases, and 21 bases lay in between. The CDR3 loop spans 16 amino acids. Germline CDR1 and CDR2: DFQATT and SNEGSKA (reference sequence). Each cDNA molecule carried a unique molecular identifier. Each CDR3 protein is one row after TCRdb ran MiXCR on the 5' RACE reads. The sample carries about 66,000 distinct CDR3 sequences, 20% to 25% recorded once. Study results and limitations: Private and CD4 specificities were missed by VDJdb matching, skewed to anti-spike CD8.

Many counts were recorded for this clonotype. Antigen unknown. The source of this sequence is an adult who was a healthcare worker with PCR-confirmed SARS-CoV-2 infection or an uninfected control (not recorded which). Source: whole blood, taken at baseline. This chain joins TRBV20-1 and TRBJ1-6, with D possibly TRBD1 on 6 matching bases. CDR3 bases: TGCAGTGCGCCAACAAAACAGGGACGGGGTAATTCACCCCTCCACTTT. This translates into CSAPTKQGRGNSPLHF.